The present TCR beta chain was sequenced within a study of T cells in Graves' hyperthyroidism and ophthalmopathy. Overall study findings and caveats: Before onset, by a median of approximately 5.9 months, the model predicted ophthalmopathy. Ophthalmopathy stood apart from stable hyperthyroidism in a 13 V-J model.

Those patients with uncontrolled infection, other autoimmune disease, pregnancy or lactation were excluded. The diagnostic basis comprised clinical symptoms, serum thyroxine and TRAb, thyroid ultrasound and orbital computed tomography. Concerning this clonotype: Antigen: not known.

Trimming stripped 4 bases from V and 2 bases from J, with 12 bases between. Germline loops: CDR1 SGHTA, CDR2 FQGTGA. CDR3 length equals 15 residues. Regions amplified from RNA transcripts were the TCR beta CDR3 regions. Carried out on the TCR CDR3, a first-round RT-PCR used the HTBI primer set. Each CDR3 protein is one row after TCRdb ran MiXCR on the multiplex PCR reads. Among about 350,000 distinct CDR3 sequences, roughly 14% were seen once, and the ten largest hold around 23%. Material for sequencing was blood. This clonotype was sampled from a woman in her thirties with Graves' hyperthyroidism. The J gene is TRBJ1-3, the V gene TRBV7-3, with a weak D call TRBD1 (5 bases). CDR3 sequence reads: CASSSTRGAGNTIYF. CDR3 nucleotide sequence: TGTGCCAGCAGCTCTACCCGGGGGGCTGGAAACACCATATATTTT. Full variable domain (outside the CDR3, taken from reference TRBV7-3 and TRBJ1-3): GAGVSQTPSNKVTEKGKYVELRCDPISGHTALYWYRQSLGQGPEFLIYFQGTGAADDSGLPNDRFFAVRPEGSVSTLKIQRTERGDSAVYLCASSSTRGAGNTIYFGEGSWLTVV.